Listed below are T cell receptor beta chains from one sample, sequenced in a study of cytomegalovirus exposure and HLA in healthy donors. TCRdb's table, derived via immunoSEQ multiplex PCR, lists solely in-frame clones and lacks some. The table lists 95,000 to 100,000 clones, approximately 85% of them singletons. Sequencing input: PBMCs. The receptors derive from a man aged 25 to 40 in good health and CMV-seronegative. Each CDR3 is given with its conserved first and last residue. The D gene is left open where the match is weak. The size entry is marked missing in some rows and otherwise reads once, few, many or a size class.

j_call: TRBJ1-1; clone_size: -; d_call: TRBD1; v_call: TRBV5-1; cdr3_aa: CASSRGQGSNTEAFF; cdr3_nt: TGCGCCAGCAGCCGTGGACAGGGGTCGAACACTGAAGCTTTCTTT
j_call: TRBJ2-7; clone_size: -; d_call: -; v_call: TRBV11-1; cdr3_aa: CASSLHSRGASSYEQYF; cdr3_nt: TGTGCCAGCAGCTTACATTCCCGCGGGGCGAGCTCCTACGAGCAGTACTTC
j_call: TRBJ1-4; clone_size: few; d_call: -; v_call: TRBV7-6; cdr3_aa: CASSLGGQGVGEKLFF; cdr3_nt: TGTGCCAGCAGCTTAGGGGGGCAGGGTGTTGGTGAAAAACTGTTTTTT
j_call: TRBJ2-1; clone_size: -; d_call: -; v_call: TRBV9; cdr3_aa: CASSGSFGNEQFF; cdr3_nt: TGTGCCAGCAGCGGGAGTTTTGGGAATGAGCAGTTCTTC
j_call: TRBJ1-4; clone_size: once; d_call: -; v_call: TRBV28; cdr3_aa: CASSSTGDYEKLFF; cdr3_nt: TGTGCCAGCAGTTCGACAGGTGACTATGAAAAACTGTTTTTT
j_call: TRBJ1-5; clone_size: -; d_call: -; v_call: TRBV7-8; cdr3_aa: CASSLLTYGGQPQHF; cdr3_nt: TGTGCCAGCAGCCTCCTCACCTATGGGGGCCAGCCCCAGCATTTT
j_call: TRBJ2-6; clone_size: -; d_call: TRBD1; v_call: TRBV6-5; cdr3_aa: CASSYRTGSVANVLTF; cdr3_nt: TGTGCCAGCAGTTACCGGACAGGGTCCGTGGCCAACGTCCTGACTTTC
j_call: TRBJ1-5; clone_size: -; d_call: -; v_call: TRBV15; cdr3_aa: CATGAGVNSNQPQHF; cdr3_nt: TGTGCCACAGGGGCGGGGGTCAACAGCAATCAGCCCCAGCATTTT
j_call: TRBJ2-1; clone_size: -; d_call: -; v_call: TRBV9; cdr3_aa: CASSPPGGYSYNEQFF; cdr3_nt: TGTGCCAGCAGCCCCCCGGGGGGCTACTCCTACAATGAGCAGTTCTTC
j_call: TRBJ2-2; clone_size: -; d_call: TRBD2; v_call: TRBV7-8; cdr3_aa: CASSVTGTSASNTGELFF; cdr3_nt: TGTGCCAGCAGCGTAACCGGGACTAGCGCTTCGAACACCGGGGAGCTGTTTTTT
j_call: TRBJ2-1; clone_size: -; d_call: TRBD2; v_call: TRBV15; cdr3_aa: CATSREASGAYNEQFF; cdr3_nt: TGTGCCACCAGCAGAGAGGCTAGCGGGGCTTACAATGAGCAGTTCTTC
j_call: TRBJ2-7; clone_size: -; d_call: TRBD1; v_call: TRBV4-1; cdr3_aa: CASSLGTGLYYEQYF; cdr3_nt: TGCGCCAGCAGCCTCGGGACAGGTCTTTACTACGAGCAGTACTTC
j_call: TRBJ2-3; clone_size: -; d_call: -; v_call: TRBV7-6; cdr3_aa: CASSPHERGKAADTQYF; cdr3_nt: TGTGCCAGCAGCCCCCATGAGCGCGGGAAAGCGGCAGATACGCAGTATTTT
j_call: TRBJ2-3; clone_size: once; d_call: TRBD2; v_call: TRBV4-1; cdr3_aa: CASSQGSNGGGTDTQYF; cdr3_nt: TGCGCCAGCAGCCAAGGCTCGAACGGGGGGGGAACAGATACGCAGTATTTT
j_call: TRBJ2-7; clone_size: once; d_call: -; v_call: TRBV29-1; cdr3_aa: CSVRGSYEQYF; cdr3_nt: TGCAGCGTTCGGGGGTCCTACGAGCAGTACTTC
j_call: TRBJ1-6; clone_size: -; d_call: -; v_call: TRBV9; cdr3_aa: CASSVNSGKGNSPLHF; cdr3_nt: TGTGCCAGCAGCGTAAACTCAGGGAAGGGAAATTCACCCCTCCACTTT
j_call: TRBJ2-7; clone_size: once; d_call: TRBD1; v_call: TRBV5-1; cdr3_aa: CASSKTRQGDEQYF; cdr3_nt: TGCGCCAGCAGCAAGACACGACAGGGAGACGAGCAGTACTTC
j_call: TRBJ2-7; clone_size: -; d_call: -; v_call: TRBV30; cdr3_aa: CAWSVRGAGLYEQYF; cdr3_nt: TGTGCCTGGAGTGTACGCGGAGCAGGGCTCTACGAGCAGTACTTC
j_call: TRBJ2-7; clone_size: -; d_call: TRBD2; v_call: TRBV13; cdr3_aa: CASSPPRASGGFKQYF; cdr3_nt: TGTGCCAGCAGCCCCCCCCGGGCTAGCGGAGGTTTTAAGCAGTACTTC
j_call: TRBJ2-3; clone_size: -; d_call: TRBD2; v_call: TRBV6-5; cdr3_aa: CASSYGREPDTQYF; cdr3_nt: TGTGCCAGCAGTTACGGGCGGGAGCCCGATACGCAGTATTTT
j_call: TRBJ1-1; clone_size: once; d_call: -; v_call: TRBV28; cdr3_aa: CASSFLRFAFF; cdr3_nt: TGTGCCAGCAGTTTTCTCCGTTTTGCTTTCTTT
j_call: TRBJ2-1; clone_size: -; d_call: -; v_call: TRBV7-2; cdr3_aa: CASSLGTGRPNDEQFF; cdr3_nt: TGTGCCAGCAGCTTAGGGACGGGGAGGCCAAACGATGAGCAGTTCTTC